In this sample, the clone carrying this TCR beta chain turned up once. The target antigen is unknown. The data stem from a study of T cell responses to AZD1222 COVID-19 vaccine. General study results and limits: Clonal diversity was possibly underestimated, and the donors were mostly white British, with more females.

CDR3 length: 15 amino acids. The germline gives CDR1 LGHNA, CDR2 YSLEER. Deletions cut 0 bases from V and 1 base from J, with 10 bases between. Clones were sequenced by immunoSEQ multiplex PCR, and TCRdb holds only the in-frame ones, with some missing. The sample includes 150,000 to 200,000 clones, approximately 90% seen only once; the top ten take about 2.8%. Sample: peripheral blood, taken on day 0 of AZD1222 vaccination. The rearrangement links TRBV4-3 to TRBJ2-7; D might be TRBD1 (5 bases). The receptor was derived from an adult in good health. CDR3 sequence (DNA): TGCGCCAGCAGCCAAGAGTCAGGGTTTTCCTACGAGCAGTACTTC. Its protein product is CASSQESGFSYEQYF.